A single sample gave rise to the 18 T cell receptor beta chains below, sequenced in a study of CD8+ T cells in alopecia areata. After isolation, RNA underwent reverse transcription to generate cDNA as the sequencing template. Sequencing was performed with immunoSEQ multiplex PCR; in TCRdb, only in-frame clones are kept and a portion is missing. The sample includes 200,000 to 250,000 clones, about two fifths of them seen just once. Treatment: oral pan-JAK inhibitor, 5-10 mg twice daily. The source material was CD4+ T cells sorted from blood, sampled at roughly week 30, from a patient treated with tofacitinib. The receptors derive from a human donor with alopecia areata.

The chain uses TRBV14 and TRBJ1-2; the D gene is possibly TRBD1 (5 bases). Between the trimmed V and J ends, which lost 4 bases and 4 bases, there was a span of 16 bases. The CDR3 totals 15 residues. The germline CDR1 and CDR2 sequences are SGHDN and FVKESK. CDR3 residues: CASSPERAGTYGYTF. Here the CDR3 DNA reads TGTGCCAGCAGCCCCGAGCGAGCAGGGACCTATGGCTACACCTTC.

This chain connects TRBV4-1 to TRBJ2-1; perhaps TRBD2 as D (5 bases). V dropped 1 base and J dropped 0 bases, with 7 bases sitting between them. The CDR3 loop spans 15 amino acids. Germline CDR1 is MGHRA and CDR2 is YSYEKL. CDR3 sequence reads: CASSQGRSSYNEQFF. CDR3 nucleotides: TGCGCCAGCAGCCAAGGGAGGAGCTCCTACAATGAGCAGTTCTTC.

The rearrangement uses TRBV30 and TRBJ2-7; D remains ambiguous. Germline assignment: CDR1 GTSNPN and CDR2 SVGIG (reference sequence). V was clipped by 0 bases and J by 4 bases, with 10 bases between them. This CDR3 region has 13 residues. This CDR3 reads CAWSVGLRYEQYF. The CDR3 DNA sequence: TGTGCCTGGAGTGTAGGGCTAAGATACGAGCAGTACTTC.

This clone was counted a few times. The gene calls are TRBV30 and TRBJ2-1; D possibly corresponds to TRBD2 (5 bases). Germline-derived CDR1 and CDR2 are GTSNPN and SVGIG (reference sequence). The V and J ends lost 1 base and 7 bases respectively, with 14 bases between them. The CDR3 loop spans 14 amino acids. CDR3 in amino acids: CAWSETNDGNEQFF. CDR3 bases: TGTGCCTGGAGTGAGACTAACGATGGGAATGAGCAGTTCTTC.

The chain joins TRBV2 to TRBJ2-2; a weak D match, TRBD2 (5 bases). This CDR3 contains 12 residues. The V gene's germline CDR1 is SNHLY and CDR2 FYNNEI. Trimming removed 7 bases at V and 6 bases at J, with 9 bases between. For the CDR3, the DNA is TGTGCCAGCATGCTGGAGGCCGGGGAGCTGTTTTTT. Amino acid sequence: CASMLEAGELFF. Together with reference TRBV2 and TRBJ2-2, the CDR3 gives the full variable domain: EPEVTQTPSHQVTQMGQEVILRCVPISNHLYFYWYRQILGQKVEFLVSFYNNEISEKSEIFDDQFSVERPDGSNFTLKIRSTKLEDSAMYFCASMLEAGELFFGEGSRLTVL.

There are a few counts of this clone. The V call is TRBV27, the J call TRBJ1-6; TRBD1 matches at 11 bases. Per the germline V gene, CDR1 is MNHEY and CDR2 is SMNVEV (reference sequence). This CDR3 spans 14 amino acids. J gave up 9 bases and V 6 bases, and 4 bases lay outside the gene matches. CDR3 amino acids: CASRPGTGGSPLHF. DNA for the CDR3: TGTGCCAGCAGGCCCGGGACAGGGGGTTCACCCCTCCACTTT.

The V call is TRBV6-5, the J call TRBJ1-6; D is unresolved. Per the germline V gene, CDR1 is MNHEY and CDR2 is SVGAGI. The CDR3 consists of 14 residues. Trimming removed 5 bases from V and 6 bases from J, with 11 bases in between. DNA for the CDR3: TGTGCCAGCAGTCAGCACGGTCGTAATTCACCCCTCCACTTT. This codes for CASSQHGRNSPLHF.

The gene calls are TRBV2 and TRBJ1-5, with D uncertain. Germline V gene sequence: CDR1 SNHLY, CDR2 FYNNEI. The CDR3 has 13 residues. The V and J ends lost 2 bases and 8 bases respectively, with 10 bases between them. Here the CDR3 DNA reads TGTGCCAGCAGTGAAAGCTGGACGGAGCCCCAGCATTTT. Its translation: CASSESWTEPQHF.

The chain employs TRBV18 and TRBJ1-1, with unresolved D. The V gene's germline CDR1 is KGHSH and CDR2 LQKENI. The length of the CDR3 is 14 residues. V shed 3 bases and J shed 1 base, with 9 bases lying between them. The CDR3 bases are TGTGCCAGCTCACCCACAGATACGAACACTGAAGCTTTCTTT. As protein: CASSPTDTNTEAFF.

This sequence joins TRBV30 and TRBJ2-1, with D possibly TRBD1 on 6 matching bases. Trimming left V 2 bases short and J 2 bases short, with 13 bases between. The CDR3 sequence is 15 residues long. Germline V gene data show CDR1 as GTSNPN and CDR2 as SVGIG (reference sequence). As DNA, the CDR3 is TGTGCCTGGAGTCCGGACAGCTTCCCCTACAATGAGCAGTTCTTC. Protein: CAWSPDSFPYNEQFF.

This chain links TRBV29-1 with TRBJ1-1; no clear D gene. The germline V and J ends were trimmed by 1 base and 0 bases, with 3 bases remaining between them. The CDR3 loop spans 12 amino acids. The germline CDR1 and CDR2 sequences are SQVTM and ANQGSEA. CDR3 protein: CSVEGLNTEAFF. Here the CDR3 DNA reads TGCAGCGTTGAAGGTCTGAACACTGAAGCTTTCTTT.

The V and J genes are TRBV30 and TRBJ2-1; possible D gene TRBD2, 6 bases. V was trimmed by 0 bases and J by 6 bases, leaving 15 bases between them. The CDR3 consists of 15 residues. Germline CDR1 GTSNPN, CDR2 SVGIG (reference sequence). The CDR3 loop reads CAWSVGLLSLNEQFF. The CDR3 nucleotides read TGTGCCTGGAGTGTGGGACTGTTATCCCTCAATGAGCAGTTCTTC. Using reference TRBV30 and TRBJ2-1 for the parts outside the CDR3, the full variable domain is SQTIHQWPATLVQPVGSPLSLECTVEGTSNPNLYWYRQAAGRGLQLLFYSVGIGQISSEVPQNLSASRPQDRQFILSSKKLLLSDSGFYLCAWSVGLLSLNEQFFGPGTRLTVL.

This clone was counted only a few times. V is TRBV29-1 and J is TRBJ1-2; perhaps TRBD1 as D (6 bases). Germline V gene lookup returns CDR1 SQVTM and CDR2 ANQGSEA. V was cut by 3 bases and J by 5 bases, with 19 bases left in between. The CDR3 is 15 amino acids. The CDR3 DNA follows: TGCAGCGTTGACATCGGGGGCGCGGAACCATATGGCTACACCTTC. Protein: CSVDIGGAEPYGYTF. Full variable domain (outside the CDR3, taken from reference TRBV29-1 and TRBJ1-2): SAVISQKPSRDICQRGTSLTIQCQVDSQVTMMFWYRQQPGQSLTLIATANQGSEATYESGFVIDKFPISRPNLTFSTLTVSNMSPEDSSIYLCSVDIGGAEPYGYTFGSGTRLTVV.

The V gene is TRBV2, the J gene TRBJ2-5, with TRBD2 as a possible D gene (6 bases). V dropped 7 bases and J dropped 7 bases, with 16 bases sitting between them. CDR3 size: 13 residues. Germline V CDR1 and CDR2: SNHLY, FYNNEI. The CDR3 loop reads CASTQGTRGTQYF. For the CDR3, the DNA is TGTGCCAGCACCCAGGGAACGCGGGGGACCCAGTACTTC.

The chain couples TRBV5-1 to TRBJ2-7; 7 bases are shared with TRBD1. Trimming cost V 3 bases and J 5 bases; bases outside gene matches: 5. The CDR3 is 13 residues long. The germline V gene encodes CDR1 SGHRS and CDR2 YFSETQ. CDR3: CASSSRQGHEQYF. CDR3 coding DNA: TGCGCCAGCAGCTCCCGACAGGGCCACGAGCAGTACTTC.

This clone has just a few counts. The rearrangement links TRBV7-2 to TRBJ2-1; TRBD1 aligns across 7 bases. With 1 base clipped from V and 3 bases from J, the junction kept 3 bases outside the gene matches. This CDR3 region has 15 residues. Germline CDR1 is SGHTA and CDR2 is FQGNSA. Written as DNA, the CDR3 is TGTGCCAGCAGCTTAGAAGGGGGCTTCTACAATGAGCAGTTCTTC. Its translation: CASSLEGGFYNEQFF.

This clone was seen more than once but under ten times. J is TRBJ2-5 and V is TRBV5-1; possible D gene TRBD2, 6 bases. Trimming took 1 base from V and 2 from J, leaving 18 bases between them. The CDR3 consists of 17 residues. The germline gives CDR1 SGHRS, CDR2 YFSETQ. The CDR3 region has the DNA TGCGCCAGCAGCTTGAACCAGGGAACGGGAGAACAAGAGACCCAGTACTTC. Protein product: CASSLNQGTGEQETQYF.

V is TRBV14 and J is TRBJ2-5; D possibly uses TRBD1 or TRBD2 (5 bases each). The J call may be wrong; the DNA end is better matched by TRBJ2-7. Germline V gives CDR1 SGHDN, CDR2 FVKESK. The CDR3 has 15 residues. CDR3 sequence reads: CASSGVGGRYYEQYF. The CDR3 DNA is TGTGCCAGCAGCGGGGTTGGGGGAAGGTACTACGAGCAGTACTTC.